A single sample gave rise to the 22 T cell receptor beta chains below, sequenced in a study of untreated major depressive disorder listed by TCRdb under 2018. Libraries were constructed by the immunoSEQ multiplex PCR assay. Here the immuneACCESS table is served through TCRdb, limited to in-frame sequences with V and J called. Missing clones are a known gap in these copies; in checked studies unresolved V genes cover under half, and the rest lacks a known reason. Counted in this sample were approximately 20,000 clones; over 65% of them appeared once. The ten largest clones capture just over 0.8% of the sample. The sample was CD4+ T cells from PBMCs. The receptors shown here come from a woman in her 30s in good health.

This clone was counted once. The chain employs TRBV4-2 and TRBJ1-4; D remains unclear. CDR1 is LGHNA and CDR2 is YNFKEQ in the germline V gene. Deletions cut 2 bases from V and 6 bases from J, with 13 bases between. The CDR3 covers 15 residues. The DNA for the CDR3 is TGTGCCAGCAGCCAAAACCGGGAAGGGCATGAAAAACTGTTTTTT. It is translated as CASSQNREGHEKLFF.

The rearrangement joins TRBV7-9 to TRBJ2-3; D is uncertain. V lost 2 bases to trimming and J lost 7 bases, with 16 bases between them. This CDR3 is 15 amino acids long. Germline V gene data show CDR1 as SEHNR and CDR2 as FQNEAQ (reference sequence). Written as DNA, the CDR3 is TGTGCCAGCAGCTTACTACAGACGCTGACTCATACGCAGTATTTT. It translates to CASSLLQTLTHTQYF.

The chain joins TRBV5-1 to TRBJ2-7, with 8 bases aligning to TRBD1. CDR1 is SGHRS, CDR2 YFSETQ, per germline. The CDR3 extends over 15 amino acids. V lost 0 bases to trimming and J lost 2 bases; unmatched junction nucleotides: 4. CDR3 in DNA: TGCGCCAGCAGCTTGGAAGGACAGGGCCCCTACGAGCAGTACTTC. Encoded protein: CASSLEGQGPYEQYF.

V usage is TRBV27 and J usage is TRBJ2-3; 7 bases map to TRBD1. The CDR3 sequence is 15 residues long. J lost 2 bases, V lost 3 bases, and 5 bases had no gene match. Germline V gene lookup returns CDR1 MNHEY and CDR2 SMNVEV (reference sequence). The CDR3 reads CASSFRDRPTDTQYF. The CDR3 nucleotides are TGTGCCAGCAGTTTCCGGGACAGACCCACAGATACGCAGTATTTT.

The J gene is TRBJ1-1, the V gene TRBV29-1, with D possibly being TRBD1 (5 bases). Trimming cost V 4 bases and J 1 base, with 7 bases left between them. The CDR3 covers 12 residues. CDR1 is SQVTM, CDR2 ANQGSEA, per germline. This chain's CDR3 is CSVGDRNTEAFF. DNA for the CDR3: TGCAGCGTTGGTGACAGGAACACTGAAGCTTTCTTT.

The genes are TRBV6-1 and TRBJ2-7; D unresolved. This CDR3 has 15 amino acids. Germline-derived CDR1 and CDR2 are MNHNS and SASEGT. V was clipped by 2 bases and J by 6 bases, with 17 bases between them. In DNA, the CDR3 is TGTGCCAGCAGTGAAAACGAGATCCTACTCGGCGAGCAGTACTTC. Amino acids: CASSENEILLGEQYF.

This chain links TRBV30 with TRBJ1-4; D not resolved. The V end lost 4 bases, the J end lost 4 bases, and 13 bases lay between the germline ends. Per germline, CDR1 GTSNPN and CDR2 SVGIG (reference sequence). The CDR3 extends over 14 amino acids. The CDR3 nucleotides read TGTGCCTGGACCCACCCCGGGGTTAATGAAAAACTGTTTTTT. Translation gives CAWTHPGVNEKLFF.

The genes are TRBV6-6 and TRBJ2-1; 9 nucleotides line up with TRBD2. Trimming took 8 bases from V and 4 from J; bases not matched to a gene: 6. Germline loops: CDR1 MNHNY, CDR2 SVGAGI (reference sequence). The CDR3 has 14 residues. CDR3 in amino acids: CASRAGGVYNEQFF. CDR3 nucleotide sequence: TGTGCCAGCCGCGCGGGGGGGGTATACAATGAGCAGTTCTTC.

The chain joins TRBV2 to TRBJ2-1; 14 bases map to TRBD2. Germline values: CDR1 SNHLY, CDR2 FYNNEI. The V gene end was trimmed by 6 bases and the J gene end by 15 bases; junction bases not matched to a gene: 7. The CDR3 has 13 residues. The CDR3 sequence is CASRVGLAGGRFF. CDR3 in DNA: TGTGCCAGCAGGGTAGGACTAGCGGGAGGCCGGTTCTTC. Based on the CDR3 plus reference TRBV2 and TRBJ2-1, the full variable domain is EPEVTQTPSHQVTQMGQEVILRCVPISNHLYFYWYRQILGQKVEFLVSFYNNEISEKSEIFDDQFSVERPDGSNFTLKIRSTKLEDSAMYFCASRVGLAGGRFFGPGTRLTVL.

J is TRBJ1-2 and V is TRBV6-1, with 7 bases lining up with TRBD1. The CDR3 loop spans 13 amino acids. J lost 7 bases, V lost 7 bases, and 9 bases had no gene match. Germline V gives CDR1 MNHNS, CDR2 SASEGT. The CDR3 reads CASTEQGQGGYTF. The DNA of the CDR3 is TGTGCCAGCACCGAACAGGGGCAGGGTGGCTACACCTTC.

The rearrangement uses TRBV2 and TRBJ2-5, with 7 bases fitting TRBD1. The germline gives CDR1 SNHLY, CDR2 FYNNEI. Trimming at V came to 5 bases and at J to 7 bases, leaving 13 bases not matched to a gene. The CDR3 runs to 15 residues. CDR3 DNA: TGTGCCAGCAGTCGACAGGGTACTGGGCATGGGACCCAGTACTTC. This sequence encodes CASSRQGTGHGTQYF.

The rearrangement links TRBV29-1 to TRBJ2-1; D is undetermined. This CDR3 contains 13 residues. Germline assignment: CDR1 SQVTM and CDR2 ANQGSEA. Trimming took off 7 bases at V and 3 bases at J, with 13 bases between the two ends. The CDR3 sequence: CSGVGYSYNEQFF. The CDR3 coding sequence is TGCAGCGGGGTTGGCTACAGCTACAATGAGCAGTTCTTC.

The chain couples TRBV14 to TRBJ2-1, with a possible D match to TRBD1 (7 bases). The CDR3 totals 16 residues. Germline assignment: CDR1 SGHDN and CDR2 FVKESK. Trimming cost V 4 bases and J 6 bases, with 19 bases left between them. CDR3 in DNA: TGTGCCAGCAGCCCTAAGCGGAGGGGGCTAGTCAATGAGCAGTTCTTC. This translates into CASSPKRRGLVNEQFF.

The sample holds a few counts of this clone. CDR3 coding DNA: TGTGCCAGCAGCTTAGAGGGGCACGAAACAGATACGCAGTATTTT. Its translation: CASSLEGHETDTQYF. The V and J genes are TRBV7-2 and TRBJ2-3; the D gene is possibly TRBD1 (5 bases). This CDR3 contains 15 residues. The V and J ends lost 1 base and 3 bases respectively, with 11 bases between them. Germline CDR1 and CDR2: SGHTA and FQGNSA.

The chain is built from TRBV7-8 and TRBJ2-2; D is unclear. The CDR3 runs 14 residues. The V end lost 2 bases, the J end lost 1 base, and 5 bases lay between the germline ends. The germline gives CDR1 SGHVS, CDR2 FQNEAQ. CDR3 residues: CASSLSQNTGELFF. The DNA of the CDR3 is TGTGCCAGCAGCTTAAGCCAGAACACCGGGGAGCTGTTTTTT.

A few counts support this clone. V and J are TRBV7-2 and TRBJ2-1; D is perhaps TRBD1 or TRBD2 (5 bases each). CDR1 and CDR2 from the germline V gene are SGHTA and FQGNSA. V lost 4 bases and J lost 2, with 12 bases in between. The CDR3 loop spans 15 amino acids. For the CDR3, the DNA is TGTGCCAGCAGCTCCAACCTGGGGGCCTACAATGAGCAGTTCTTC. It yields the protein CASSSNLGAYNEQFF.

This clone was picked up one time. The J gene is TRBJ2-7, the V gene TRBV5-1; 10 bases are a match to TRBD2. CDR1 SGHRS and CDR2 YFSETQ come from the germline V gene. After removal of 4 bases from V and 3 bases from J, the junction contained 7 bases not matched to a gene. This CDR3 spans 15 amino acids. The chain's CDR3 is CASSASGRNLYEQYF. CDR3 sequence (DNA): TGCGCCAGCAGCGCTAGCGGGAGAAACCTCTACGAGCAGTACTTC.

V usage is TRBV4-3 and J usage is TRBJ2-5; 8 nucleotides agree with TRBD1. The trim removed 4 bases at V and 4 bases at J, leaving 11 bases unmatched. CDR1 and CDR2 (germline): LGHNA, YSLEER. The CDR3 contains 16 residues. The CDR3 nucleotides are TGCGCCAGCAGCCCGGGATACGTACAGGGGGGAGAGACCCAGTACTTC. As protein: CASSPGYVQGGETQYF.

The sample holds one count of this clone. The chain combines TRBV5-1 with TRBJ2-1, with 7 bases that match TRBD2. The CDR3 is 13 residues long. In germline, CDR1 is SGHRS, CDR2 YFSETQ. Trimming took 5 bases from V and 7 from J; bases not matched to a gene: 6. The CDR3, as DNA: TGCGCCAGCAGTCTCGGGACTACGAATGAGCAGTTCTTC. Its translation is CASSLGTTNEQFF.

The DNA of the CDR3 is TGTGCCATCAGTGAAACAAGGGGACTAGCGGGCACCGGGGAGCTGTTTTTT. Translation gives CAISETRGLAGTGELFF. This chain joins TRBV10-3 and TRBJ2-2; 12 bases are a match to TRBD2. Germline-derived CDR1 and CDR2 are ENHRY and SYGVKD. The V segment lost 3 bases and the J segment 4 bases; nucleotides outside the gene matches: 6. This CDR3 is built from 17 residues.

The chain joins TRBV9 to TRBJ2-7; 9 bases are a match to TRBD1. The CDR3 extends over 14 amino acids. J was trimmed by 0 bases and V by 2 bases; bases with no gene match: 0. The germline V gene encodes CDR1 SGDLS and CDR2 YYNGEE. DNA for the CDR3: TGTGCCAGCAGCGTGGACAGGGGCTCCTACGAGCAGTACTTC. Translated, it gives CASSVDRGSYEQYF.

The V call is TRBV29-1, the J call TRBJ2-2; TRBD1 might be the D (6 bases). V was trimmed by 7 bases and J by 5 bases, leaving 20 bases between them. Germline assignment: CDR1 SQVTM and CDR2 ANQGSEA. The CDR3 has 15 residues. DNA for the CDR3: TGCAGCGCCGAGGTGGTGGGACAAGAGACCGGGGAGCTGTTTTTT. Protein sequence: CSAEVVGQETGELFF.